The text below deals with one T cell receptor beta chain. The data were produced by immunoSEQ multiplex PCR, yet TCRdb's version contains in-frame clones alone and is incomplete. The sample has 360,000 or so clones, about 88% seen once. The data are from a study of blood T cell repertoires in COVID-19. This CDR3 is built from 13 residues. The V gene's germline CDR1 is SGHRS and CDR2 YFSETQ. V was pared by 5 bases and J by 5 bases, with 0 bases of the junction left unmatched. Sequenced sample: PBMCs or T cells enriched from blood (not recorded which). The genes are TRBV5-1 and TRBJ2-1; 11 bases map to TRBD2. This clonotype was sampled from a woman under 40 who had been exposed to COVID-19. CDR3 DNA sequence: TGCGCCAGCAGTAGCGGGAGGGACAATGAGCAGTTCTTC. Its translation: CASSSGRDNEQFF.